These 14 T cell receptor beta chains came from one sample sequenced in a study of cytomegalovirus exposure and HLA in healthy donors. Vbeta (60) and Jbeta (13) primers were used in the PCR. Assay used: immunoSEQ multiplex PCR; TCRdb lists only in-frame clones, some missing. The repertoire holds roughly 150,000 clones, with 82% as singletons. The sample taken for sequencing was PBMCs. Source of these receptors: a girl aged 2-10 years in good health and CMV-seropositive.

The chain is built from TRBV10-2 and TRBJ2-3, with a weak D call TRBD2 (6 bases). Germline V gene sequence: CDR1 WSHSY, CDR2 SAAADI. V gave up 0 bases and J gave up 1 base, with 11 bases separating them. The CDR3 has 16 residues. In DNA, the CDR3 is TGCGCCAGCAGTGAGTCGGTGGCTAGCGGCACAGATACGCAGTATTTT. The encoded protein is CASSESVASGTDTQYF.

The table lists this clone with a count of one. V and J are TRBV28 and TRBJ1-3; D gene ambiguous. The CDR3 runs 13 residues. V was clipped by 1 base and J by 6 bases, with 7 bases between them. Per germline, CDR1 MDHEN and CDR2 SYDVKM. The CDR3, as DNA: TGTGCCAGCAGTTTATCGGTAATAAACACCATATATTTT. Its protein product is CASSLSVINTIYF.

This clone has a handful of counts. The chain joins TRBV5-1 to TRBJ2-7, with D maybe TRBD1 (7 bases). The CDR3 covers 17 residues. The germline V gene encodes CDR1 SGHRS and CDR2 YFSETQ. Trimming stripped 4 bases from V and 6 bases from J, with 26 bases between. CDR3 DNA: TGCGCCAGCAGCCCTATAGGGAACAGGGGAGGAATCCGCGAGCAGTACTTC. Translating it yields CASSPIGNRGGIREQYF.

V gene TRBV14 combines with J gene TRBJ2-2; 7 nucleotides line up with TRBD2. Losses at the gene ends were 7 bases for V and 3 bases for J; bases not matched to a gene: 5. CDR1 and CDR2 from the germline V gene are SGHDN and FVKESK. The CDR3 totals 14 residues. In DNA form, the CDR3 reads TGTGCCAGCACCGGGAGCGGGGACACCGGGGAGCTGTTTTTT. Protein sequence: CASTGSGDTGELFF.

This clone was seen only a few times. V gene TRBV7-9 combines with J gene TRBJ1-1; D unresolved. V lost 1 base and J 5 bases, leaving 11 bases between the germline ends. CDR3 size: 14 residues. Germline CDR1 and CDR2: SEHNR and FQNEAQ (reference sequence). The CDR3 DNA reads TGTGCCAGCAGCTTAGTAGCGGGCAAAACTGAAGCTTTCTTT. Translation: CASSLVAGKTEAFF. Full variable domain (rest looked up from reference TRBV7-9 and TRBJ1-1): DTGVSQNPRHKITKRGQNVTFRCDPISEHNRLYWYRQTLGQGPEFLTYFQNEAQLEKSRLLSDRFSAERPKGSFSTLEIQRTEQGDSAMYLCASSLVAGKTEAFFGQGTRLTVV.

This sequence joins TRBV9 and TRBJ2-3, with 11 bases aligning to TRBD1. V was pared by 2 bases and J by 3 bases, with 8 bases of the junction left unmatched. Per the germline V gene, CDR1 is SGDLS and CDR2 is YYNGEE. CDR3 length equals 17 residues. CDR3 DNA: TGTGCCAGCAGCGTGGTGGATGGGACAGGGGGGACAGATACGCAGTATTTT. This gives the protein CASSVVDGTGGTDTQYF. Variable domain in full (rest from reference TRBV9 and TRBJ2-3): DSGVTQTPKHLITATGQRVTLRCSPRSGDLSVYWYQQSLDQGLQFLIQYYNGEERAKGNILERFSAQQFPDLHSELNLSSLELGDSALYFCASSVVDGTGGTDTQYFGPGTRLTVL.

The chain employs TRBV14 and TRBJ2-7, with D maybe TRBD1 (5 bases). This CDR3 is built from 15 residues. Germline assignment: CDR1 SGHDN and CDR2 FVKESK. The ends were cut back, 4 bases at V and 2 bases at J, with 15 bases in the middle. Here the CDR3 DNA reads TGTGCCAGCAGCCCCGTCCCAGGGTACACCTACGAGCAGTACTTC. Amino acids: CASSPVPGYTYEQYF.

The CDR3 sequence: CASSFGRGRTSREQFF. The DNA of the CDR3 is TGTGCCAGCAGTTTTGGGCGGGGGCGGACGTCGCGGGAGCAGTTCTTC. The chain recombines TRBV27 with TRBJ2-1; perhaps TRBD2 as D (7 bases). Germline V gene lookup returns CDR1 MNHEY and CDR2 SMNVEV (reference sequence). The CDR3 has 16 residues. V dropped 3 bases and J dropped 10 bases, with 22 bases sitting between them.

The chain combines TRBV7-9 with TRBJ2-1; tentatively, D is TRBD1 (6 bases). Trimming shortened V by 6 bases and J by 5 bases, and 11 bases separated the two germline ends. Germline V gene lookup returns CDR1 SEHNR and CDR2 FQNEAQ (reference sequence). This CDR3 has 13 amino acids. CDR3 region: CASRGQPNNEQFF. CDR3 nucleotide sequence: TGTGCCAGCAGAGGACAGCCAAACAATGAGCAGTTCTTC.

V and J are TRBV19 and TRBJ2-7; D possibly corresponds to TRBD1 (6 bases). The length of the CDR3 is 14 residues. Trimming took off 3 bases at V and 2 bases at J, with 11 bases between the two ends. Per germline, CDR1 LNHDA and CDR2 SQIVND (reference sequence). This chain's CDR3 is CASSIGRGAYEQYF. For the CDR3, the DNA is TGTGCCAGTAGTATCGGCAGGGGCGCCTACGAGCAGTACTTC.

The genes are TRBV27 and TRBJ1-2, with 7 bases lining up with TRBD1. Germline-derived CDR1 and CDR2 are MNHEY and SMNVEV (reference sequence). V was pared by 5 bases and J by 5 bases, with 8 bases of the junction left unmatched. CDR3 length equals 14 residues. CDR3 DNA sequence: TGTGCCAGCAGTGTGACAGGGACCCCTTATGGCTACACCTTC. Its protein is CASSVTGTPYGYTF.

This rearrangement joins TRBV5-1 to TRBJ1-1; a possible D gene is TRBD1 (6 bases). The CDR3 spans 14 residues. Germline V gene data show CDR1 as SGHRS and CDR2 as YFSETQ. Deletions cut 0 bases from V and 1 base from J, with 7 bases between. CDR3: CASSLGTANTEAFF. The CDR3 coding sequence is TGCGCCAGCAGCTTGGGGACAGCGAACACTGAAGCTTTCTTT.

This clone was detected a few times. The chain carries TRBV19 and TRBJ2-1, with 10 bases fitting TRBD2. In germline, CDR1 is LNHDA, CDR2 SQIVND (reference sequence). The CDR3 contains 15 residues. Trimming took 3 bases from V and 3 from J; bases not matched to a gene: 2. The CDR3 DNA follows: TGTGCCAGTAGTATCGGACTAGCGGACTACAATGAGCAGTTCTTC. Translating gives CASSIGLADYNEQFF.

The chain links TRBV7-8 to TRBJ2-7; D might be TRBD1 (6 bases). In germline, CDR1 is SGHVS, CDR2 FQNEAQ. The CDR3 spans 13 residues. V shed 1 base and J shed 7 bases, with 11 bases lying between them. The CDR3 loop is CASSLGFDREQYF. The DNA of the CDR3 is TGTGCCAGCAGCTTAGGGTTTGACAGGGAGCAGTACTTC.